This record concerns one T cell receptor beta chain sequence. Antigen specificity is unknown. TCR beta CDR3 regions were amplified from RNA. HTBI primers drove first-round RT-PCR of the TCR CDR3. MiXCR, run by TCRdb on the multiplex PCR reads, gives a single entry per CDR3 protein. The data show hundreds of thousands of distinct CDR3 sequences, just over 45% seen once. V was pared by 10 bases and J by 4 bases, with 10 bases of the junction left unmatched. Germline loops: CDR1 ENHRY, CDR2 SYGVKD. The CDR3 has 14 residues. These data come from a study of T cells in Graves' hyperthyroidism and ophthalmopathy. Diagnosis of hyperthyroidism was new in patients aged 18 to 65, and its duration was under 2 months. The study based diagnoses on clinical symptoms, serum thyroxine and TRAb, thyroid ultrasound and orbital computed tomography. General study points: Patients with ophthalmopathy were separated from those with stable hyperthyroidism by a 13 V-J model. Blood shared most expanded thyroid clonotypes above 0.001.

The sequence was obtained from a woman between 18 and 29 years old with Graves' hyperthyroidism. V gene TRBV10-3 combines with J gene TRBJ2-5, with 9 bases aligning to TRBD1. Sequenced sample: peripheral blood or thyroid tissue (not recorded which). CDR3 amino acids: CAKLNTGGAETQYF. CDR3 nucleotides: TGTGCCAAACTTAATACAGGGGGCGCAGAGACCCAGTACTTC.